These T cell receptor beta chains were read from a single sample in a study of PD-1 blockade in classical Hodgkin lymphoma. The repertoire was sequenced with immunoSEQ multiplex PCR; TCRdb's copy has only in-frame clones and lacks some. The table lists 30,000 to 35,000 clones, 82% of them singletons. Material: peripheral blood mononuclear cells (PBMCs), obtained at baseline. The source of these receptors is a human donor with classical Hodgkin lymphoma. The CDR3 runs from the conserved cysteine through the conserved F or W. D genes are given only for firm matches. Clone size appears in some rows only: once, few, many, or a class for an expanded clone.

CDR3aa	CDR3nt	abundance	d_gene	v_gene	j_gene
CASSRTTGANVLTF	TGTGCCAGTAGTCGGACGACTGGGGCCAACGTCCTGACTTTC	.	.	TRBV19	TRBJ2-6
CASSEGLTNSPLHF	TGTGCCAGCAGCGAGGGACTGACGAATTCACCCCTCCACTTT	.	.	TRBV7-3	TRBJ1-6
CASTQGSHEQYF	TGTGCCAGCACCCAGGGGTCTCACGAGCAGTACTTC	.	.	TRBV2	TRBJ2-7
CASSLDLNTQYF	TGTGCCAGCAGCTTGGACTTGAATACGCAGTATTTT	.	.	TRBV5-4	TRBJ2-3
CASSLKAVIYEQYF	TGTGCCAGCAGCTTAAAGGCAGTGATCTACGAGCAGTACTTC	.	.	TRBV7-2	TRBJ2-7
CASSFTDSYEQYF	TGTGCCAGCAGTTTTACAGACTCCTACGAGCAGTACTTC	.	.	TRBV27	TRBJ2-7
CASSPEGSRGGAGELFF	TGTGCCAGCAGCCCGGAGGGATCACGGGGGGGCGCCGGGGAGCTGTTTTTT	.	TRBD2	TRBV5-6	TRBJ2-2
CASSLMDGQGEAFF	TGTGCCAGCAGCTTAATGGACGGTCAAGGTGAAGCTTTCTTT	.	.	TRBV7-2	TRBJ1-1
CASSNPGRATNEKLFF	TGTGCCAGTAGTAATCCTGGGCGTGCAACTAATGAAAAACTGTTTTTT	once	.	TRBV19	TRBJ1-4
CATSRGLATGSREQYF	TGTGCCACCAGCAGAGGGCTAGCGACAGGGAGTCGCGAGCAGTACTTC	few	.	TRBV15	TRBJ2-7